Sequencing of this T cell receptor (beta chain) was carried out in a study of tumor-infiltrating lymphocytes in primary liver carcinoma. Without any cell sorting, about 19-31 mg of bulk tissue yielded co-extracted RNA and DNA. Every tumor sample held more than 75% viable tumor cells. Study results and limitations: In tumor-adjacent and tumor-blood pairs, overlap was lower than in tumor region pairs.

The CDR3 runs to 16 residues. From germline, CDR1 is MNHNS and CDR2 SASEGT. A constant-region primer served to make TCR beta cDNA from roughly 480 ng total RNA. Libraries for TCR beta were built through three nested multiplex PCR rounds, which together made up a slightly modified ARM-PCR procedure. TRBV1-TRBV30 forward and Cbeta reverse primers drove the first two roughly 10-cycle rounds. TCRdb passed the multiplex PCR reads through MiXCR, listing each CDR3 protein once. This sample carries more than 45,000 distinct CDR3 sequences, around 79% of them seen once, and the ten largest clones take around 30%. About this clonotype itself: The antigen is unknown. A junction boundary mismatches the germline segment, possibly from a read error.

This chain joins TRBV6-1 and TRBJ2-3; 7 bases are shared with TRBD2. The clonotype was recovered from a man aged 35-49 years with primary liver carcinoma and hepatitis B virus infection. Sequenced: liver tumor tissue from sampling region 3. Subset reported: tumor region T3, left-lateral pole. Written as DNA, the CDR3 is TGTGCCAACAGTCAGTTAGCGGGTTTAACCACAGATACGCATTATTTT. Translating it yields CANSQLAGLTTDTHYF.